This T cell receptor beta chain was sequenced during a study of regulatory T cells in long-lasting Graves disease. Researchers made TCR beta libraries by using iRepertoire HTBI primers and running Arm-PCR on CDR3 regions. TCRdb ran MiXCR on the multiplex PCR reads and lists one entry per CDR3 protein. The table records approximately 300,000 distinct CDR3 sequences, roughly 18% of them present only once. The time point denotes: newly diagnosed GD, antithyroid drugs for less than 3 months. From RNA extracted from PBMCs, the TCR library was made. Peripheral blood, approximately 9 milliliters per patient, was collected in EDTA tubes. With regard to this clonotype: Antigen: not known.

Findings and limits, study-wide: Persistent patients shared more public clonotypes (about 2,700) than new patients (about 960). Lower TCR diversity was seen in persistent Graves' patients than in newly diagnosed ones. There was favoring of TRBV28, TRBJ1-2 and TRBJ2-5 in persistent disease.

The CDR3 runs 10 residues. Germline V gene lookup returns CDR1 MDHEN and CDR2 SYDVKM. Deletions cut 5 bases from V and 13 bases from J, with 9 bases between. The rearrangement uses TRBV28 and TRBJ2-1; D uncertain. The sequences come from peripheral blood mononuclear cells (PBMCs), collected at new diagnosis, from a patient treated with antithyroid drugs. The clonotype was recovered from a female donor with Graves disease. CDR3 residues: CASSESPQFF. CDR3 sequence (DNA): TGTGCCAGCAGTGAGTCGCCACAGTTCTTC. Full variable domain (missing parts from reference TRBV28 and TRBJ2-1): DVKVTQSSRYLVKRTGEKVFLECVQDMDHENMFWYRQDPGLGLRLIYFSYDVKMKEKGDIPEGYSVSREKKERFSLILESASTNQTSMYLCASSESPQFFGPGTRLTVL.